The source of this T cell receptor (beta chain) is a study of blood T cell repertoires in COVID-19. Study-level information: T cells, B-cell-depleted T cells, or PBMCs supplied cDNA or gDNA.

The study recruited people aged roughly 18 to 95 years across more than 20 US areas. Participants had their cohort set by participant-reported clinical history. Per the study methods: Nucleated cell number was recorded as an estimate derived from reference gene primer amplification. This table comes from immunoSEQ multiplex PCR, and its TCRdb copy is limited to in-frame clones, with some not included. That table is the source of V, J and clone size, and D and trimming were worked out from the DNA. The sample lists 250,000 or so clones; approximately 84% were seen once. CDR3 length: 15 residues. The germline CDR1 and CDR2 sequences are SEHNR and FQNEAQ (reference sequence). V dropped 4 bases and J dropped 7; count of bases not matched to a gene: 7.

Sequencing was performed on PBMCs or T cells enriched from blood (not recorded which). This TCR was sampled from a man aged 50-60 years who had recovered from COVID-19. The chain uses TRBV7-9 and TRBJ1-4; 9 bases are shared with TRBD1. The CDR3 coding sequence is TGTGCCAGCAGCTCACGACAGGGGGTTTTTGAAAAACTGTTTTTT. Translation gives CASSSRQGVFEKLFF.